The clone carrying this TCR beta chain was detected only a few times. What it binds is unknown. The sample comes from a study of glioma-infiltrating T cells. V gave up 2 bases and J gave up 14 bases, with 20 bases separating them. The V gene's germline CDR1 is ENHRY and CDR2 SYGVKD. This CDR3 is built from 14 residues. Overall study results and limits: Non-neoplastic patients had below-expected tissue-blood divergence, while all gliomas exceeded expectation. Very few CDR3 sequences were shared between tissue and blood.

The iRepertoire nested amplicon-rescue multiplex PCR amplified TCR alpha and beta CDR3s from RNA. TCRdb redid the calling of the multiplex PCR reads with MiXCR, one entry per CDR3 protein. The sample consists of around 180,000 distinct CDR3 sequences, more than 35% of them appearing once. This receptor was taken from a human donor with low-grade glioma or glioblastoma, undergoing nonglioma brain surgery, or in good health (not recorded which). J is TRBJ2-3 and V is TRBV10-3; maybe TRBD1 (6 bases). The sample comprised glioma tissue, nonneoplastic brain tissue, or PBMCs (not recorded which). The CDR3 region is CAISEKGDTDTRYF. As DNA, the CDR3 is TGTGCCATCAGTGAGAAGGGGGACACAGATACTCGGTATTTT.